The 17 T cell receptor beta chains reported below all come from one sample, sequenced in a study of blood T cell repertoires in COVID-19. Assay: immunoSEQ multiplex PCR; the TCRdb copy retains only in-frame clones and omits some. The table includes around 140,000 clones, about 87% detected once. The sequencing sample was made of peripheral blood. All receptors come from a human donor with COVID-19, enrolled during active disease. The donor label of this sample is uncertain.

In DNA, the CDR3 is TGTGCCTGGAGATCTCTGGGACAGGGTAACACTGAAGCTTTCTTT. Translating gives CAWRSLGQGNTEAFF. V is TRBV30 and J is TRBJ1-1; 9 bases align to TRBD1. V was pared by 3 bases and J by 2 bases, with 7 bases of the junction left unmatched. The germline V gene has CDR1 GTSNPN and CDR2 SVGIG (reference sequence). The length of the CDR3 is 15 residues.

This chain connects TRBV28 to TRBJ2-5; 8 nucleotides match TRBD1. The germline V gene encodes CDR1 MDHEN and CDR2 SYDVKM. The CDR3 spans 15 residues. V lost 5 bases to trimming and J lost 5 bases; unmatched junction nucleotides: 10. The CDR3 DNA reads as TGTGCCAGCAGTGGAACGACAGGGGCTTTCGAGACCCAGTACTTC. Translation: CASSGTTGAFETQYF.

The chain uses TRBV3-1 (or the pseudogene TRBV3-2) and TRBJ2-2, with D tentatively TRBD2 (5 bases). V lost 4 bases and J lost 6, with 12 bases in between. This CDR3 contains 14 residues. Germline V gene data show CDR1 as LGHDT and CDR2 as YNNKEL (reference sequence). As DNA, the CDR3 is TGTGCCAGCAGCCCCCGGACTGTCCCCGGGGAGCTGTTTTTT. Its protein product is CASSPRTVPGELFF.

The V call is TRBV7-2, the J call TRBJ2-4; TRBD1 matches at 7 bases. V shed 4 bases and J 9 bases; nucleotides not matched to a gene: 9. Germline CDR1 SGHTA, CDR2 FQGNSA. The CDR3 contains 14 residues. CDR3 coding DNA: TGTGCCAGCAGCTCCCCGACAGGGCACAGCATTCAGTACTTC. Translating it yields CASSSPTGHSIQYF.

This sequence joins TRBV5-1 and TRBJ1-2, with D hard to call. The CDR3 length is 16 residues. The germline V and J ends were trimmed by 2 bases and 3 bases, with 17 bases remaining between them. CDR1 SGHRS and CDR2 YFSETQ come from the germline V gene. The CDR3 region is CASSFVGVRQHYGYTF. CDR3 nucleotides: TGCGCCAGCAGCTTCGTCGGGGTAAGACAACACTATGGCTACACCTTC.

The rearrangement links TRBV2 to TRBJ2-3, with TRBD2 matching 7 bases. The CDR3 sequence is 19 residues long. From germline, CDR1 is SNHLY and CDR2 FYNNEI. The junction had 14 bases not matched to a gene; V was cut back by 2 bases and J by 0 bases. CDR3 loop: CASSEQGIPIAGSTDTQYF. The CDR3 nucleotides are TGTGCCAGCAGTGAACAGGGAATTCCGATAGCGGGCAGCACAGATACGCAGTATTTT.

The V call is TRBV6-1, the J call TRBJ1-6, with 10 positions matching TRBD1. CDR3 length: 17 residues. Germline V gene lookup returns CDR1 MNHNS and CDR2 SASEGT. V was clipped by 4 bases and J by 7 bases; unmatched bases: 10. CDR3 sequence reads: CASSAPRDRGMNSPLHF. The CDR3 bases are TGTGCCAGCAGTGCTCCAAGGGACAGGGGTATGAATTCACCCCTCCACTTT.

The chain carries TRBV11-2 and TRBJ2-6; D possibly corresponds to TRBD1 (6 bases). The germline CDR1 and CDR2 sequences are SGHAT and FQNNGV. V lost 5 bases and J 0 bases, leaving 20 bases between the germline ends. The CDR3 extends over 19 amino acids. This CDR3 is CASSPDRSPRRSGANVLTF. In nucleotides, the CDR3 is TGTGCCAGCAGCCCTGACAGGAGCCCTAGGCGCTCTGGGGCCAACGTCCTGACTTTC.

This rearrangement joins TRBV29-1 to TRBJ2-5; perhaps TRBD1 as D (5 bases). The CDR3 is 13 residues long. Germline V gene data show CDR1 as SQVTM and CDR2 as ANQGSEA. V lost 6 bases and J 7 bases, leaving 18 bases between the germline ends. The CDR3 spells CSVQGASFGTQYF. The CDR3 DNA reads TGCAGCGTCCAAGGGGCCAGTTTTGGGACCCAGTACTTC.

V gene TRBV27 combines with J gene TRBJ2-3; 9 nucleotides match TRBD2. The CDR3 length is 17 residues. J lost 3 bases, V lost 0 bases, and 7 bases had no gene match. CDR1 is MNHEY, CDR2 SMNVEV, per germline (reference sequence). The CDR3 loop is CASSLSAGGPSTDTQYF. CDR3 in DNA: TGTGCCAGCAGTTTATCGGCGGGAGGGCCCAGTACAGATACGCAGTATTTT.

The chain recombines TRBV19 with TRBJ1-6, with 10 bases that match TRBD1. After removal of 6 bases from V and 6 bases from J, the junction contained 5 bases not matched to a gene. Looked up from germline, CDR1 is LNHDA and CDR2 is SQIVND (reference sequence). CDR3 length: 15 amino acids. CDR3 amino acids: CASRMGQGSNSPLHF. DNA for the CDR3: TGTGCCAGTAGGATGGGACAGGGGAGTAATTCACCCCTCCACTTT.

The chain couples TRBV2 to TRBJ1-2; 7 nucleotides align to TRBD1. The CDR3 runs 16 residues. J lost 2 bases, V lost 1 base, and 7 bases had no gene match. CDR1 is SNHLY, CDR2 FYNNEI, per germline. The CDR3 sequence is CASSEETGTSNYGYTF. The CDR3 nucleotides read TGTGCCAGCAGTGAAGAGACAGGGACCTCCAACTATGGCTACACCTTC.

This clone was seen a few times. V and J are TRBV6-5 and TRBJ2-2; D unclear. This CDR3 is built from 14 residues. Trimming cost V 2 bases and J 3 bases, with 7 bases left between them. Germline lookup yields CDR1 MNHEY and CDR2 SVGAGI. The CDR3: CASSYRLDTGELFF. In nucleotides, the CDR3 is TGTGCCAGCAGTTACAGACTCGACACCGGGGAGCTGTTTTTT.

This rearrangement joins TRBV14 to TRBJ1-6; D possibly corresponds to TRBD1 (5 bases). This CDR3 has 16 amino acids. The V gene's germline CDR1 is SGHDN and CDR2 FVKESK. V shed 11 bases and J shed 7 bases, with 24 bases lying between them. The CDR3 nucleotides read TGTGCCCACTGGGGACGCACCGGGAGCTTGAATTCACCCCTCCACTTT. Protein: CAHWGRTGSLNSPLHF.

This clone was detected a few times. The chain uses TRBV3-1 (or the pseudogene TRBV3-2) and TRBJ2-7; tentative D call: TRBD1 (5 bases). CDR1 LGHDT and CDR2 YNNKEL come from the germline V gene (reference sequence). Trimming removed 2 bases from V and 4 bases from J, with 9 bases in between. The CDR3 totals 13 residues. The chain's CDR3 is CASSQYQGYEQYF. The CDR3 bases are TGTGCCAGCAGCCAATACCAGGGTTACGAGCAGTACTTC.

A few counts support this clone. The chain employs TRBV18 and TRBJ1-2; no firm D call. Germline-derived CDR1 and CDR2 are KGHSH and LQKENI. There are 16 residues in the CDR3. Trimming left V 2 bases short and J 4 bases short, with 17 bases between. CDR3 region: CASSPVAEVSGYGYTF. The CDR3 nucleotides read TGTGCCAGCTCACCAGTTGCGGAGGTGTCAGGCTATGGCTACACCTTC.

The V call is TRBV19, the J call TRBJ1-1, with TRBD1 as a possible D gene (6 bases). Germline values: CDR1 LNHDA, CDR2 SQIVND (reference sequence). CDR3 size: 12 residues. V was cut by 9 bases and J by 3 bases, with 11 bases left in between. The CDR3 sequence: CARQGRHTEAFF. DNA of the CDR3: TGTGCCAGACAGGGTAGGCACACTGAAGCTTTCTTT.